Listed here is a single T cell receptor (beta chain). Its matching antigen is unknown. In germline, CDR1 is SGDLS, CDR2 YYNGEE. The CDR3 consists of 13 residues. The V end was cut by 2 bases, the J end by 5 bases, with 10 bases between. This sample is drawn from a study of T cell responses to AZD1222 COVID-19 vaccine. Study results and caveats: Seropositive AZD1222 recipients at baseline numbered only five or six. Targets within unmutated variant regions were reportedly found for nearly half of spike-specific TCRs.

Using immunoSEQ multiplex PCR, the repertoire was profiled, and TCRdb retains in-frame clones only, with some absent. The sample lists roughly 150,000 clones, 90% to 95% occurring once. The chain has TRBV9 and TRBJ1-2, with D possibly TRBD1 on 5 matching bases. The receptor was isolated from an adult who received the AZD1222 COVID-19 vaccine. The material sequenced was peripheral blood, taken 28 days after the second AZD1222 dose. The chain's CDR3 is CASSVTALYGYTF. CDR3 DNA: TGTGCCAGCAGCGTGACAGCTCTATATGGCTACACCTTC. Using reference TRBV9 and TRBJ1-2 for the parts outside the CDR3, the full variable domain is DSGVTQTPKHLITATGQRVTLRCSPRSGDLSVYWYQQSLDQGLQFLIQYYNGEERAKGNILERFSAQQFPDLHSELNLSSLELGDSALYFCASSVTALYGYTFGSGTRLTVV.